These 26 T cell receptor beta chains originate from one sample sequenced in a study of radiotherapy plus CTLA-4 blockade in lung cancer. Produced via immunoSEQ multiplex PCR; TCRdb's table is partial and in-frame only. The sample lists some 100,000 clones, approximately 84% seen once, with approximately 5.5% in the top ten. Source: peripheral blood, taken from a patient treated with radiotherapy plus ipilimumab. The receptors derive from a human donor with non-small cell lung cancer who had a partial response to radiotherapy plus ipilimumab.

This clone was recorded a few times. This CDR3 is also generated by other DNA sequences in the sample. The chain employs TRBV7-9 and TRBJ2-3, with D tentatively TRBD2 (5 bases). V lost 5 bases and J 3 bases, leaving 6 bases between the germline ends. This CDR3 has 12 amino acids. Looked up from germline, CDR1 is SEHNR and CDR2 is FQNEAQ (reference sequence). The CDR3 sequence: CASSRDTDTQYF. In DNA form, the CDR3 reads TGTGCCAGCAGCCGGGATACAGATACGCAGTATTTT.

The CDR3 nucleotides read TGTGCCAGCAGAACCCTACAGGGACCTAATGAAAAACTGTTTTTT. Its protein product is CASRTLQGPNEKLFF. The V gene is TRBV28, the J gene TRBJ1-4; weak D call: TRBD1 (6 bases). Germline V gene sequence: CDR1 MDHEN, CDR2 SYDVKM. CDR3 size: 15 residues. Trimming removed 6 bases at V and 3 bases at J, with 14 bases between. Together with reference TRBV28 and TRBJ1-4, the CDR3 gives the full variable domain: DVKVTQSSRYLVKRTGEKVFLECVQDMDHENMFWYRQDPGLGLRLIYFSYDVKMKEKGDIPEGYSVSREKKERFSLILESASTNQTSMYLCASRTLQGPNEKLFFGSGTQLSVL.

This clone was seen once. The chain recombines TRBV7-6 with TRBJ2-7, with D tentatively TRBD1 (6 bases). V was trimmed by 1 base and J by 2 bases, leaving 12 bases between them. The CDR3 consists of 15 residues. The germline gives CDR1 SGHVS, CDR2 FNYEAQ. CDR3 coding DNA: TGTGCCAGCAGCTTAGGCAGTCAGGGGCCCTACGAGCAGTACTTC. Encoded protein: CASSLGSQGPYEQYF.

V is TRBV27 and J is TRBJ1-1; 11 positions agree with TRBD1. Germline values: CDR1 MNHEY, CDR2 SMNVEV (reference sequence). This CDR3 contains 20 residues. The ends lost 6 bases at V and 5 bases at J; junction bases unmatched: 23. CDR3 loop: CASRRAGGTGGHFVETEAFF. The CDR3 DNA reads as TGTGCCAGCAGAAGAGCAGGCGGGACAGGGGGTCATTTTGTCGAGACTGAAGCTTTCTTT.

The rearrangement links TRBV5-1 to TRBJ2-7, with D tentatively TRBD1 (6 bases). The germline V gene has CDR1 SGHRS and CDR2 YFSETQ. V lost 7 bases and J lost 1, with 15 bases in between. The CDR3 spans 14 residues. DNA for the CDR3: TGCGCCAGCTCCGTACAGGGTTCGTCCTACGAGCAGTACTTC. Its translation: CASSVQGSSYEQYF.

Concerning this clone: This sample includes further DNA sequences coding for the same CDR3. The chain employs TRBV5-1 and TRBJ1-4; 8 bases align to TRBD1. CDR1 SGHRS and CDR2 YFSETQ come from the germline V gene. The CDR3 is made up of 14 amino acids. With 0 bases clipped from V and 6 bases from J, the junction kept 1 base outside the gene matches. The CDR3 here is CASSLAGGYEKLFF. The CDR3 nucleotides are TGCGCCAGCAGCTTGGCAGGGGGCTATGAAAAACTGTTTTTT.

The gene calls are TRBV27 and TRBJ2-2, with 9 bases lining up with TRBD1. Germline V gene lookup returns CDR1 MNHEY and CDR2 SMNVEV (reference sequence). The CDR3 is 17 amino acids. The V gene end was trimmed by 1 base and the J gene end by 6 bases; junction bases not matched to a gene: 9. The CDR3 here is CASSLWEKTGGSGELFF. Here the CDR3 DNA reads TGTGCCAGCAGTTTATGGGAAAAGACAGGGGGGTCCGGGGAGCTGTTTTTT.

This sequence joins TRBV5-4 and TRBJ2-1; TRBD2 agrees at 10 bases. The CDR3 has 19 residues. The ends lost 1 base at V and 0 bases at J; junction bases unmatched: 10. Germline CDR1 and CDR2: SGHNT and YYREEE (reference sequence). In nucleotides, the CDR3 is TGTGCCAGCAGCTTGCGGACTAGCGGTATTGACAGCTCCTACAATGAGCAGTTCTTC. Translated, it gives CASSLRTSGIDSSYNEQFF.

The V gene is TRBV28, the J gene TRBJ1-4; perhaps TRBD1 as D (6 bases). The CDR3 covers 15 residues. Trimming pared 3 bases from V and 8 bases from J, leaving 16 bases between. Germline CDR1 reads MDHEN; CDR2 reads SYDVKM. The CDR3 region has the DNA TGTGCCAGCAGTTTGGGGGGGGCGAGAGGGGAAAAACTGTTTTTT. It yields the protein CASSLGGARGEKLFF.

This clone is a singleton in its sample. The V call is TRBV5-1, the J call TRBJ2-2, with D possibly being TRBD2 (5 bases). Germline CDR1 and CDR2: SGHRS and YFSETQ. Trimming shortened V by 2 bases and J by 6 bases, and 8 bases separated the two germline ends. This CDR3 comprises 13 residues. The CDR3 region is CASSLLGAGELFF. The CDR3 DNA follows: TGCGCCAGCAGCTTACTGGGAGCCGGGGAGCTGTTTTTT. Supplemented by reference TRBV5-1 and TRBJ2-2, the full variable domain reads KAGVTQTPRYLIKTRGQQVTLSCSPISGHRSVSWYQQTPGQGLQFLFEYFSETQRNKGNFPGRFSGRQFSNSRSEMNVSTLELGDSALYLCASSLLGAGELFFGEGSRLTVL.

This sequence joins TRBV19 and TRBJ1-2; 7 nucleotides align to TRBD1. The germline V gene has CDR1 LNHDA and CDR2 SQIVND (reference sequence). This CDR3 region has 14 residues. After removal of 4 bases from V and 8 bases from J, the junction contained 10 bases not matched to a gene. Here the CDR3 reads CASSTARDRDGYTF. As DNA, the CDR3 is TGTGCCAGTAGTACCGCCCGAGACAGGGACGGCTACACCTTC.

The V call is TRBV7-8, the J call TRBJ1-1; D is unclear. Germline CDR1 SGHVS, CDR2 FQNEAQ. The CDR3 extends over 14 amino acids. The V end was cut by 2 bases, the J end by 3 bases, with 10 bases between. CDR3 residues: CASSLSPTYTEAFF. CDR3 in DNA: TGTGCCAGCAGCTTAAGTCCCACATACACTGAAGCTTTCTTT.

The chain is built from TRBV28 and TRBJ2-3, with 11 bases identical to TRBD2. Germline CDR1 reads MDHEN; CDR2 reads SYDVKM. After removal of 4 bases from V and 2 bases from J, the junction contained 8 bases not matched to a gene. The CDR3 consists of 17 residues. DNA for the CDR3: TGTGCCAGCAGTTACCCTAGCGGGAGGCGGGTCACAGATACGCAGTATTTT. It is translated as CASSYPSGRRVTDTQYF.

The chain combines TRBV5-1 with TRBJ2-5; 10 bases agree with TRBD2. TRBJ2-7 matches the DNA end more closely, so the J call is doubtful. The CDR3 is 15 amino acids. Looked up from germline, CDR1 is SGHRS and CDR2 is YFSETQ. The DNA of the CDR3 is TGCGCCAGCAGCACCAACCTAGCGGGGGCCTACGAGCAGTACTTC. This translates into CASSTNLAGAYEQYF.

The V and J genes are TRBV19 and TRBJ2-2; D is uncertain. CDR1 is LNHDA, CDR2 SQIVND, per germline (reference sequence). The CDR3 consists of 13 residues. The V end lost 5 bases, the J end lost 0 bases, and 4 bases lay between the germline ends. CDR3 nucleotides: TGTGCCAGTAGTGACTCGAACACCGGGGAGCTGTTTTTT. Translating gives CASSDSNTGELFF.

This clone was counted between two and nine times. The chain couples TRBV19 to TRBJ1-2; 9 positions agree with TRBD1. With V trimmed by 5 bases and J by 4 bases, 11 bases remained unmatched. Germline CDR1 and CDR2: LNHDA and SQIVND (reference sequence). The CDR3 spans 16 residues. The CDR3 DNA follows: TGTGCCAGTAGTCCGCGGACAGGGGTTTGGGGCTATGGCTACACCTTC. This codes for CASSPRTGVWGYGYTF.

The gene calls are TRBV30 and TRBJ1-4; TRBD1 agrees at 7 bases. The CDR3 is 17 residues long. V shed 0 bases, J shed 4 bases, and the junction held 11 bases outside the gene matches. CDR1 and CDR2 (germline): GTSNPN, SVGIG (reference sequence). CDR3 DNA sequence: TGTGCCTGGAGTGTAATAACCGGGACAGCTCATAATGAAAAACTGTTTTTT. It specifies CAWSVITGTAHNEKLFF.

This sequence joins TRBV6-5 and TRBJ1-1; D is unresolved. There are 15 residues in the CDR3. Germline assignment: CDR1 MNHEY and CDR2 SVGAGI. V lost 0 bases and J lost 5, with 13 bases in between. CDR3 bases: TGTGCCAGCAGTTACTCTTACACTGGGAGGACTGAAGCTTTCTTT. This sequence encodes CASSYSYTGRTEAFF.

The chain carries TRBV27 and TRBJ1-2; 7 bases are a match to TRBD1. Germline V lookup: CDR1 MNHEY, CDR2 SMNVEV (reference sequence). V trimming: 5 bases; J trimming: 6 bases; junction bases outside the gene matches: 15. This CDR3 spans 16 amino acids. CDR3 region: CASSRRTGPITDGYTF. In DNA form, the CDR3 reads TGTGCCAGCAGTCGTCGGACAGGACCGATAACGGATGGCTACACCTTC.

The rearrangement joins TRBV27 to TRBJ2-1, with 9 bases lining up with TRBD2. The germline V gene encodes CDR1 MNHEY and CDR2 SMNVEV (reference sequence). V gave up 3 bases and J gave up 3 bases; unmatched junction bases: 9. The CDR3 extends over 17 amino acids. Here the CDR3 DNA reads TGTGCCAGCAGTTTTACGTCTAGCGGGATATTCTACAATGAGCAGTTCTTC. Translating gives CASSFTSSGIFYNEQFF.

CDR3 sequence (DNA): TGTGCCAGTAGTCCCCTCGGAGGGGGCGGTGAAGCTTTCTTT. Its translation is CASSPLGGGGEAFF. The rearrangement joins TRBV19 to TRBJ1-1, with 7 bases matching TRBD1. With V trimmed by 5 bases and J by 7 bases, 10 bases remained unmatched. This CDR3 spans 14 amino acids. The germline gives CDR1 LNHDA, CDR2 SQIVND (reference sequence).

The V call is TRBV14, the J call TRBJ2-7, with 8 bases fitting TRBD1. The CDR3 is 15 residues long. Germline CDR1 SGHDN, CDR2 FVKESK. The V gene end was trimmed by 4 bases and the J gene end by 5 bases; junction bases not matched to a gene: 10. CDR3 bases: TGTGCCAGCAGCCTGAGACAGGGGATAATGAACGAGCAGTACTTC. Translation: CASSLRQGIMNEQYF.

The rearrangement links TRBV28 to TRBJ1-2; TRBD1 might be the D (6 bases). The germline V and J ends were trimmed by 8 bases and 0 bases, with 10 bases remaining between them. CDR3 size: 13 residues. Germline lookup yields CDR1 MDHEN and CDR2 SYDVKM. The CDR3 sequence: CASDRPANYGYTF. The CDR3 DNA is TGTGCCAGCGACAGGCCAGCTAACTATGGCTACACCTTC.

The chain joins TRBV7-2 to TRBJ1-2, with TRBD1 matching 9 bases. The junction had 4 bases not matched to a gene; V was cut back by 5 bases and J by 3 bases. Germline CDR1 reads SGHTA; CDR2 reads FQGNSA. This CDR3 has 14 residues. CDR3 amino acids: CASSRTGEHYGYTF. The CDR3 region has the DNA TGTGCCAGCAGCCGGACAGGGGAACACTATGGCTACACCTTC.

The genes are TRBV29-1 and TRBJ2-5; 9 bases are shared with TRBD1. The ends lost 6 bases at V and 4 bases at J; junction bases unmatched: 3. From germline, CDR1 is SQVTM and CDR2 ANQGSEA. The CDR3 length is 12 residues. The DNA for the CDR3 is TGCAGCGTCGGGACAGGGCGAGAGACCCAGTACTTC. Encoded protein: CSVGTGRETQYF.

CDR3 DNA sequence: TGTGCCAGCAGCTTAGCATATCAGACAGGTGATGGCTACACCTTC. Amino acids: CASSLAYQTGDGYTF. V gene TRBV7-8 combines with J gene TRBJ1-2, with D maybe TRBD1 (6 bases). Germline V gives CDR1 SGHVS, CDR2 FQNEAQ. The CDR3 spans 15 residues. Trimming took 0 bases from V and 6 from J, leaving 14 bases between them.